The 15 T cell receptor beta chains below come from one sample, sequenced in a study of blood T cell repertoires in COVID-19. Sequencing used immunoSEQ multiplex PCR; TCRdb keeps in-frame clones, though not all of them. The data hold nearly 350,000 clones, with 80% to 90% observed a single time. Specimen: peripheral blood. The source of these receptors is a man younger than 40 with active or convalescent COVID-19.

This rearrangement joins TRBV5-6 to TRBJ2-5, with TRBD2 as a possible D gene (6 bases). This CDR3 is 14 amino acids long. Trimming shortened V by 4 bases and J by 2 bases, and 12 bases separated the two germline ends. CDR1 is SGHDT, CDR2 YYEEEE, per germline. CDR3 amino acids: CASSHWTTQETQYF. In DNA, the CDR3 is TGTGCCAGCAGCCACTGGACTACGCAAGAGACCCAGTACTTC.

The genes are TRBV7-9 and TRBJ2-5, with D possibly matching TRBD1 (6 bases). The germline V and J ends were trimmed by 2 bases and 4 bases, with 14 bases remaining between them. The CDR3 spans 15 residues. The germline gives CDR1 SEHNR, CDR2 FQNEAQ (reference sequence). Here the CDR3 reads CASSLLAGVGETQYF. In DNA form, the CDR3 reads TGTGCCAGCAGCTTACTGGCAGGGGTAGGAGAGACCCAGTACTTC. Full variable domain (outside the CDR3, taken from reference TRBV7-9 and TRBJ2-5): DTGVSQNPRHKITKRGQNVTFRCDPISEHNRLYWYRQTLGQGPEFLTYFQNEAQLEKSRLLSDRFSAERPKGSFSTLEIQRTEQGDSAMYLCASSLLAGVGETQYFGPGTRLLVL.

The chain couples TRBV28 to TRBJ2-7; D remains unclear. CDR3 length: 13 amino acids. Trimming removed 5 bases at V and 3 bases at J, with 11 bases between. The V gene's germline CDR1 is MDHEN and CDR2 SYDVKM. CDR3 sequence (DNA): TGTGCCAGCAGTCCATATACAGTCTACGAGCAGTACTTC. Translated: CASSPYTVYEQYF.

Worth noting for this clone: Distinct nucleotide sequences in the sample also encode this CDR3. CDR3 protein: CASSPDSSTDTQYF. CDR3 bases: TGTGCCAGCTCACCAGACAGTAGCACAGATACGCAGTATTTT. V gene TRBV18 combines with J gene TRBJ2-3, with a tentative D call TRBD1 (5 bases). V lost 2 bases to trimming and J lost 0 bases, with 6 bases between them. Germline V gene sequence: CDR1 KGHSH, CDR2 LQKENI. The CDR3 consists of 14 residues.

This sequence joins TRBV4-1 and TRBJ2-5, with TRBD2 matching 8 bases. The J segment lost 1 base and the V segment lost 1 base, leaving 5 bases of the junction unmatched. Per the germline V gene, CDR1 is MGHRA and CDR2 is YSYEKL. This CDR3 is 16 amino acids long. The CDR3 DNA follows: TGCGCCAGCAGCCAAGGGACTAGCCCAGGCCAAGAGACCCAGTACTTC. It specifies CASSQGTSPGQETQYF.

This chain links TRBV3-1 (or the pseudogene TRBV3-2) with TRBJ1-2; D unclear. Trimming removed 3 bases at V and 0 bases at J, with 11 bases between. The CDR3 runs 15 residues. Germline V gene sequence: CDR1 LGHDT, CDR2 YNNKEL (reference sequence). The CDR3 DNA reads as TGTGCCAGCAGCCAGAATGCCGCTACTAACTATGGCTACACCTTC. Amino acids: CASSQNAATNYGYTF.

V gene TRBV7-9 combines with J gene TRBJ1-2; D uncertain. With 5 bases removed from V and 3 bases from J, the gap between germline ends came to 16 bases. The CDR3 is 15 amino acids. Germline CDR1 and CDR2: SEHNR and FQNEAQ (reference sequence). The CDR3 DNA reads as TGTGCCAGCAGCCCCCTGGAGCGTATAGACTATGGCTACACCTTC. Its translation: CASSPLERIDYGYTF.

The chain joins TRBV7-9 to TRBJ2-1; 8 bases line up with TRBD2. J was trimmed by 1 base and V by 5 bases; bases with no gene match: 4. The CDR3 loop spans 15 amino acids. CDR1 is SEHNR and CDR2 is FQNEAQ in the germline V gene (reference sequence). CDR3 sequence: CASSALAESYNEQFF. The CDR3 DNA reads TGTGCCAGCAGCGCACTAGCGGAATCCTACAATGAGCAGTTCTTC.

The V gene is TRBV7-9, the J gene TRBJ2-7; D may be TRBD1 (6 bases). V lost 1 base, J lost 6 bases, and 10 bases lay in between. Germline V gene data show CDR1 as SEHNR and CDR2 as FQNEAQ (reference sequence). The CDR3 runs to 13 residues. CDR3 in amino acids: CASSLVGRGEQYF. CDR3 sequence (DNA): TGTGCCAGCAGCTTAGTCGGCAGGGGCGAGCAGTACTTC.

The chain carries TRBV28 and TRBJ2-3, with a weak D call TRBD2 (5 bases). The CDR3 sequence is 11 residues long. The germline V gene has CDR1 MDHEN and CDR2 SYDVKM. V was trimmed by 6 bases and J by 10 bases, leaving 11 bases between them. CDR3 in amino acids: CASSLVAPQYF. The CDR3 region has the DNA TGTGCCAGCAGCTTAGTAGCGCCGCAGTATTTT.

The V call is TRBV3-1 (or the pseudogene TRBV3-2), the J call TRBJ1-6, with 7 positions matching TRBD1. The CDR3 has 15 amino acids. Germline lookup yields CDR1 LGHDT and CDR2 YNNKEL (reference sequence). Trimming took 0 bases from V and 8 from J; bases not matched to a gene: 4. As DNA, the CDR3 is TGTGCCAGCAGCCAAGACAGGGGGTGGGATTCACCCCTCCACTTT. Its protein is CASSQDRGWDSPLHF.

This clone occurred a few times. This chain joins TRBV11-2 and TRBJ2-1, with D perhaps matching TRBD2 (5 bases). The germline gives CDR1 SGHAT, CDR2 FQNNGV. V was pared by 4 bases and J by 10 bases, with 20 bases between. The CDR3 contains 15 residues. The CDR3 DNA reads TGTGCCAGCAGCTCACGACCACTAGGCCCAAGGGAGCAGTTCTTC. Residues: CASSSRPLGPREQFF.

The chain has TRBV7-3 and TRBJ2-1, with 8 bases lining up with TRBD1. With 5 bases clipped from V and 7 bases from J, the junction kept 7 bases outside the gene matches. This CDR3 contains 14 residues. From germline, CDR1 is SGHTA and CDR2 FQGTGA. The chain's CDR3 is CASSPTGVPNEQFF. The DNA of the CDR3 is TGTGCCAGCAGCCCGACAGGGGTACCAAATGAGCAGTTCTTC.

The chain joins TRBV7-9 to TRBJ2-1, with D hard to call. In germline, CDR1 is SEHNR, CDR2 FQNEAQ (reference sequence). Trimming removed 1 base from V and 10 bases from J, with 17 bases in between. The CDR3 consists of 15 residues. CDR3 residues: CASSLVVRPQVEQFF. The CDR3 region has the DNA TGTGCCAGCAGCTTAGTCGTCAGGCCGCAAGTAGAGCAGTTCTTC.

The chain couples TRBV7-2 to TRBJ1-5; 9 bases are a match to TRBD1. CDR3 length: 16 residues. With 2 bases clipped from V and 5 bases from J, the junction kept 7 bases outside the gene matches. The germline gives CDR1 SGHTA, CDR2 FQGNSA. CDR3 sequence: CASSLFPGQGDQPQHF. CDR3 bases: TGTGCCAGCAGCTTATTCCCGGGACAGGGTGATCAGCCCCAGCATTTT.